This TCR beta chain comes out of a study of Graves' ophthalmopathy and Graves' hyperthyroidism. This clonotype has a count of ten or more. Antigen: not known. General study points: Discriminating ophthalmopathy from stable hyperthyroidism, a 13-signature model attained a sensitivity of 85% to 90% and a specificity of approximately 77%.

The TCR beta CDR3 regions underwent amplification from RNA transcripts. In the first round, RT-PCR was carried out with HTBI primers, and a multiplex PCR formed the second round. TCRdb processed the multiplex PCR reads anew with MiXCR; each CDR3 protein has one entry. The sample lists about 210,000 distinct CDR3 sequences, just under 30% occurring once. CDR3 length: 12 amino acids. Deletions cut 8 bases from V and 5 bases from J, with 16 bases between. Germline lookup yields CDR1 SQVTM and CDR2 ANQGSEA. Excluded: other autoimmune disease, uncontrolled infection, pregnancy or lactation. The diagnostic workup employed clinical symptoms, serum thyroxine, TRAb, thyroid ultrasound and orbital computed tomography.

The material sequenced was peripheral blood. The V call is TRBV29-1, the J call TRBJ2-7, with D unresolved. The sequence was collected from a man over 45 with Graves' ophthalmopathy. The CDR3 sequence is CSFGSTPNEQYF. CDR3 DNA sequence: TGCAGCTTCGGGTCCACTCCTAACGAGCAGTACTTC.